This T cell receptor beta chain was sequenced in a study of shared clonotypes between healthy human individuals. Study overall: Three CD4 naive, three CD4 memory, two CD8 naive and one CD8 memory plate were used per donor. Study-level points and caveats: Clonotype sharing across a few donors was observed for roughly 5% of naive CD4 clonotypes. Sampling covered blood only; tissue repertoires likely differ.

The CDR3 has 17 residues. The germline V gene has CDR1 KGHSH and CDR2 LQKENI. The junction had 11 bases not matched to a gene; V was cut back by 3 bases and J by 2 bases. Replicate PCRs run on sorted subsets employed 200 ng DNA, roughly 30,000 T cell genomes. Sequencing was performed with immunoSEQ multiplex PCR; in TCRdb, only in-frame clones are kept and a portion is missing. The table includes roughly 650,000 clones, approximately 97% detected once. Remarks on this clone: Its antigen is unidentified.

V usage is TRBV18 and J usage is TRBJ2-7, with 9 bases matching TRBD1. This clonotype originated in a woman aged 25 to 39 in good health. The sequenced sample was naive CD4+ T cells sorted from blood. Subset given: CD45RA+ positively selected. CDR3 amino acids: CASSPPTRTGDTYEQYF. The CDR3 DNA is TGTGCCAGCTCACCCCCCACAAGGACAGGGGACACCTACGAGCAGTACTTC.